Listed below are T cell receptor beta chains from one sample, sequenced in a study of CD8 T cells in ankylosing spondylitis. TCRdb re-derived calls from the 5' RACE reads in MiXCR, one entry per CDR3 protein. This table holds about 130,000 distinct CDR3 sequences, roughly 6.6% found once. Sequenced input: blood, either unsorted or a sorted T cell fraction (not recorded which). These receptors came from a female donor with ankylosing spondylitis or in good health (not recorded which). CDR3s include the opening cysteine and the closing phenylalanine or tryptophan. D genes are given only for firm matches. Clone sizes are given selectively: once, few, many, or a class where the clone is expanded.

D,V,J,size,CDR3,DNA
TRBD2,TRBV11-2,TRBJ2-1,many,CASSYTGTSGENEQFF,TGTGCCAGCAGCTACACCGGGACTAGCGGGGAGAATGAGCAGTTCTTC
TRBD1,TRBV14,TRBJ2-1,-,CASSQGQGSGEQFF,TGTGCCAGCAGCCAAGGACAGGGATCGGGGGAGCAGTTCTTC
TRBD1,TRBV3-1,TRBJ2-2,many,CASSQDRGFNGELFF,TGTGCCAGCAGCCAAGACAGGGGGTTTAACGGGGAGCTGTTTTTT
-,TRBV20-1,TRBJ1-1,-,CSARDMRTEAFF,TGCAGTGCTAGGGATATGAGGACTGAAGCTTTCTTT
-,TRBV24-1,TRBJ2-2,many,CATSDPHGELFF,TGTGCCACCAGTGACCCTCACGGGGAGCTGTTTTTT
-,TRBV12-3/TRBV12-4,TRBJ1-5,many,CASRWDISNQPQHF,TGTGCCAGCAGGTGGGATATTAGCAATCAGCCCCAGCATTTT
-,TRBV11-2,TRBJ2-3,many,CASTQGLRGVSTDTQYF,TGTGCCAGCACCCAAGGCCTGCGCGGGGTTAGCACAGATACGCAGTATTTT
-,TRBV4-2,TRBJ2-7,many,CASSQEAGLAYEQYF,TGTGCCAGCAGCCAAGAGGCAGGTTTGGCCTACGAGCAGTACTTC
-,TRBV5-1,TRBJ2-7,many,CASSLGSGDPSYEQYF,TGCGCCAGCAGCTTGGGCTCCGGGGACCCTTCCTACGAGCAGTACTTC
TRBD1,TRBV4-3,TRBJ2-1,many,CASSQVGSGGYNEQFF,TGCGCCAGCAGCCAAGTTGGATCAGGGGGCTACAATGAGCAGTTCTTC
-,TRBV27,TRBJ2-7,many,CASSFGDGSSYEQYF,TGTGCCAGCAGTTTTGGGGACGGTAGCTCCTACGAGCAGTACTTC
TRBD1,TRBV5-1,TRBJ2-5,-,CASSWGQKETQYF,TGCGCCAGCAGCTGGGGACAGAAAGAGACCCAGTACTTC
-,TRBV7-8,TRBJ2-2,many,CASSFGPRMFTGELFF,TGTGCCAGCAGCTTCGGCCCGCGGATGTTCACCGGGGAGCTGTTTTTT
TRBD2,TRBV20-1,TRBJ2-3,many,CSARDSEGAGGLADTQYF,TGCAGTGCTAGAGATTCCGAAGGAGCGGGGGGCCTCGCAGATACGCAGTATTTT
-,TRBV28,TRBJ2-2,many,CASSLGGVDGELFF,TGTGCCAGCAGTTTAGGTGGGGTTGACGGGGAGCTGTTTTTT
-,TRBV5-1,TRBJ1-2,many,CASSDITYGYTF,TGCGCCAGCAGCGATATCACCTATGGCTACACCTTC
TRBD1,TRBV5-1,TRBJ1-1,many,CASSSPGTGEVMNTEAFF,TGCGCCAGCAGCTCACCCGGGACAGGGGAGGTCATGAACACTGAAGCTTTCTTT